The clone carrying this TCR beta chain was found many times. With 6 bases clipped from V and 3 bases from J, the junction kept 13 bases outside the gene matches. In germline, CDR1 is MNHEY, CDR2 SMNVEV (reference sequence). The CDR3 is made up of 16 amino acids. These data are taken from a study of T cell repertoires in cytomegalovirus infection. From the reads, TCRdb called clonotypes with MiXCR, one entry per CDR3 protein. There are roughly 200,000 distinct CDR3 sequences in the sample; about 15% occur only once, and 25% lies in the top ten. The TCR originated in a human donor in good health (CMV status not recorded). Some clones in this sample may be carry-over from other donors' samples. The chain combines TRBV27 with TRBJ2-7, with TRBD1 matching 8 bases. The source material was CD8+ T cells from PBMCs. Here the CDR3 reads CASRGIGGQGSYEQYF. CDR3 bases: TGTGCCAGCAGGGGGATTGGTGGACAGGGTAGCTACGAGCAGTACTTC.